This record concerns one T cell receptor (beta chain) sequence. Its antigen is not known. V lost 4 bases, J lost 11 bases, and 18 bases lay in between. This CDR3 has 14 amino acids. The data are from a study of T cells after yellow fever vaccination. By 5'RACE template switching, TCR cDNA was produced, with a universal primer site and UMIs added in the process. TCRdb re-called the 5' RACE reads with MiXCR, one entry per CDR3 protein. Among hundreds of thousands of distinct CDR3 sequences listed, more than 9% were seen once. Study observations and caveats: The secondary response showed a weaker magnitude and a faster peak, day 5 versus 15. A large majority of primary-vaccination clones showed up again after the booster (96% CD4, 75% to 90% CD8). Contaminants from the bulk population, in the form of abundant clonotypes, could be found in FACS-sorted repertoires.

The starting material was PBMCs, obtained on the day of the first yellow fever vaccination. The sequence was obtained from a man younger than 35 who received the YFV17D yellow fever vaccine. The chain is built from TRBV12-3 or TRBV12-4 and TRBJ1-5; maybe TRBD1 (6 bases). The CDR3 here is CASSSQGRGFSQHF. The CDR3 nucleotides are TGTGCCAGCAGTTCACAGGGACGTGGTTTTTCCCAGCATTTT.